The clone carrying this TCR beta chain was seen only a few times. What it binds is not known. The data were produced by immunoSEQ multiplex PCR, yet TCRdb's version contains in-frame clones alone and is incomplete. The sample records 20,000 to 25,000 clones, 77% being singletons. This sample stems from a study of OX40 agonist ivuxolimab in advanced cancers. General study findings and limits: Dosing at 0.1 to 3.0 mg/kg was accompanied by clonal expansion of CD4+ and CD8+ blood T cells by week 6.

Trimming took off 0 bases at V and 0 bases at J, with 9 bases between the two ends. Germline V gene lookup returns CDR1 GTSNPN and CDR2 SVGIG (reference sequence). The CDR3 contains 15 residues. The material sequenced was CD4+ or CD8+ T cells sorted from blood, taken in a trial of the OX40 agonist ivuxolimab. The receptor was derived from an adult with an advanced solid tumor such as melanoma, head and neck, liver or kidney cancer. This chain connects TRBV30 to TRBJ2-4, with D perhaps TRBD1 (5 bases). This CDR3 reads CAWSVDTVAKNIQYF. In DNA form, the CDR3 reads TGTGCCTGGAGTGTGGACACCGTAGCCAAAAACATTCAGTACTTC.